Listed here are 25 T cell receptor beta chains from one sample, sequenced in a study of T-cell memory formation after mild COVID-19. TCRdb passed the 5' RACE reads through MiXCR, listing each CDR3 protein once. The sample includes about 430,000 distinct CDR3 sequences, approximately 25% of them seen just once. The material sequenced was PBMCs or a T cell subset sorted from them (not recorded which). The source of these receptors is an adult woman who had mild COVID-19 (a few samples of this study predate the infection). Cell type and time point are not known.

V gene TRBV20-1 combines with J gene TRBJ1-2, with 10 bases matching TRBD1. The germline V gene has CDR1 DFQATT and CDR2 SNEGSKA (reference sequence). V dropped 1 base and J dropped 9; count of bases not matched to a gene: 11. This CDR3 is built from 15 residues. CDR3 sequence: CSARARDRGLLSYTF. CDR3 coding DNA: TGCAGTGCTAGAGCGAGGGACAGGGGTTTATTGAGCTACACCTTC.

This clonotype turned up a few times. The CDR3 loop reads CASRRDSSYGYTF. The CDR3 DNA follows: TGTGCCAGCAGGAGAGACAGCTCCTATGGCTACACCTTC. J is TRBJ1-2 and V is TRBV12-3 or TRBV12-4; TRBD1 might be the D (5 bases). With 6 bases removed from V and 4 bases from J, the gap between germline ends came to 12 bases. The CDR3 has 13 residues.

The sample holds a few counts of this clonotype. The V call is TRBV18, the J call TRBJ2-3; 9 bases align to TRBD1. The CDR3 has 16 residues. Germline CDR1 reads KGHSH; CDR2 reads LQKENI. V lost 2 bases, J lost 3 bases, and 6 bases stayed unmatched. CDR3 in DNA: TGTGCCAGCTCACCAGGTCGACAGGGGGGTACAGATACGCAGTATTTT. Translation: CASSPGRQGGTDTQYF.

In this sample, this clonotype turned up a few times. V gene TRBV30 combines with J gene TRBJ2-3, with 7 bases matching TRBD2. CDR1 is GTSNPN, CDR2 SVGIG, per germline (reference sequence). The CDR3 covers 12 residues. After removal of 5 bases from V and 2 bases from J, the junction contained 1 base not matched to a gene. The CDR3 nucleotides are TGTGCCTGGGGGACTAACACAGATACGCAGTATTTT. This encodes CAWGTNTDTQYF.

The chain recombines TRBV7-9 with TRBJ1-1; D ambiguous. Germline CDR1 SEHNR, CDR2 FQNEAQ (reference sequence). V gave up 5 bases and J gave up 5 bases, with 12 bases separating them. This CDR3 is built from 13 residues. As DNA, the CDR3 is TGTGCCAGCAGCGCCCTGGTTGGAACTGAAGCTTTCTTT. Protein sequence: CASSALVGTEAFF.

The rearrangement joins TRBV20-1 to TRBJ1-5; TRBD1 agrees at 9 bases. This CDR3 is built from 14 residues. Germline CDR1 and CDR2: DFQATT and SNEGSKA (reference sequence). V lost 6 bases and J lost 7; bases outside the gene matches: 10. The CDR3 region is CSAQGQGFIQPQHF. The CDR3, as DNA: TGCAGTGCACAAGGACAGGGGTTTATACAGCCCCAGCATTTT.

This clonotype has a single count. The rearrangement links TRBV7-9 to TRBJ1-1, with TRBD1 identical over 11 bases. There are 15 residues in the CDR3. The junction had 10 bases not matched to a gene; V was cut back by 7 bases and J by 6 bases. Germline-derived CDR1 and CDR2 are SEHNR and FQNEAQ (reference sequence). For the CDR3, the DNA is TGTGCCAGCACCCTGGGGACAGGGGGATCTGCTGAAGCTTTCTTT. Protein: CASTLGTGGSAEAFF.

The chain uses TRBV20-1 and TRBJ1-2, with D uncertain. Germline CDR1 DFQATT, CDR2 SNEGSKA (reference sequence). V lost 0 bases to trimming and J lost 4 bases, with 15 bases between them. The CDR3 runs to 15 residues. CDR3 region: CSARDLADMGYGYTF. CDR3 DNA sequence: TGCAGTGCTAGAGATCTGGCAGACATGGGCTATGGCTACACCTTC.

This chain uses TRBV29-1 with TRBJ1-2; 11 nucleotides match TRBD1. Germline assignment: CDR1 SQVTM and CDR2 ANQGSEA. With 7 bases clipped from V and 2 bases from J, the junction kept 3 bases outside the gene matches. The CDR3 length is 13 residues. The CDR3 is CSAGTGGNYGYTF. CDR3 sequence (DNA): TGCAGCGCCGGGACAGGGGGAAACTATGGCTACACCTTC. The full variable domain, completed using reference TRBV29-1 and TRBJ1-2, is SAVISQKPSRDICQRGTSLTIQCQVDSQVTMMFWYRQQPGQSLTLIATANQGSEATYESGFVIDKFPISRPNLTFSTLTVSNMSPEDSSIYLCSAGTGGNYGYTFGSGTRLTVV.

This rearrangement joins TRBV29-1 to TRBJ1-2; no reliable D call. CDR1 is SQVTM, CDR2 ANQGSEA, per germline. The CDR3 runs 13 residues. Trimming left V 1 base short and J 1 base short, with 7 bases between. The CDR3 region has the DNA TGCAGCGTTGAAGTTGGTGTTAACTATGGCTACACCTTC. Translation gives CSVEVGVNYGYTF.

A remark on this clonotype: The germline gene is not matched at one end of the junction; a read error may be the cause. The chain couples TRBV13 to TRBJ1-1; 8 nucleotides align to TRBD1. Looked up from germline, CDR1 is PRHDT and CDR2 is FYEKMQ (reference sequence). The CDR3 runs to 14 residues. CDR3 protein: CASSLGQGLTEAFF. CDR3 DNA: TGTGCCAGCAGCCTAGGACAGGGTCTGACTGAAGCTTTCTTT.

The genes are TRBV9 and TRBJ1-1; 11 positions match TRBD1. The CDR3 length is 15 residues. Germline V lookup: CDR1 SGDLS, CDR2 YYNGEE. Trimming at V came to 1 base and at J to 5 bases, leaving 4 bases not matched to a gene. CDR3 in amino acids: CASSVSGTGGTEAFF. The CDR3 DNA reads TGTGCCAGCAGCGTAAGCGGGACAGGGGGTACTGAAGCTTTCTTT.

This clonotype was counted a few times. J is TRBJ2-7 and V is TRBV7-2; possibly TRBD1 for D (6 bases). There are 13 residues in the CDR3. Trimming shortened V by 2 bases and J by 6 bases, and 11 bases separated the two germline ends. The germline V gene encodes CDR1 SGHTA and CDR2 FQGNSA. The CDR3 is CASSLHVRGEQYF. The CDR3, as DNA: TGTGCCAGCAGCTTACATGTCAGGGGCGAGCAGTACTTC.

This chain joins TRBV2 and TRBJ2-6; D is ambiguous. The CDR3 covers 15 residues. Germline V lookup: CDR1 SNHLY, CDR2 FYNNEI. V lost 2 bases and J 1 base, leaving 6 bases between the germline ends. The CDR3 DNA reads TGTGCCAGCAGTGAAAAGCTATCTGGGGCCAACGTCCTGACTTTC. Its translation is CASSEKLSGANVLTF.

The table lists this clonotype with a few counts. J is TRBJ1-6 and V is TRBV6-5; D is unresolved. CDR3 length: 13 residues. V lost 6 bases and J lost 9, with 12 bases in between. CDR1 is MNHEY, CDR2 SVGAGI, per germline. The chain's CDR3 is CASRPQKGSPLHF. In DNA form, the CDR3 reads TGTGCCAGCAGACCACAAAAGGGTTCACCCCTCCACTTT.

This CDR3 reads CASSPSPARETDTQYF. In nucleotides, the CDR3 is TGTGCCAGCAGCCCGTCCCCGGCGCGGGAGACAGATACGCAGTATTTT. V and J are TRBV7-9 and TRBJ2-3; 7 nucleotides match TRBD2. In germline, CDR1 is SEHNR, CDR2 FQNEAQ (reference sequence). This CDR3 comprises 16 residues. V lost 5 bases to trimming and J lost 3 bases; unmatched junction nucleotides: 11.

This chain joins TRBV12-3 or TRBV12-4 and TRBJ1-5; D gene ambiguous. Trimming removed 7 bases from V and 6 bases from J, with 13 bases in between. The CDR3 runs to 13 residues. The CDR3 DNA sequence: TGTGCCAGCACTCTCCAAGGAGTTCAGCCCCAGCATTTT. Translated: CASTLQGVQPQHF.

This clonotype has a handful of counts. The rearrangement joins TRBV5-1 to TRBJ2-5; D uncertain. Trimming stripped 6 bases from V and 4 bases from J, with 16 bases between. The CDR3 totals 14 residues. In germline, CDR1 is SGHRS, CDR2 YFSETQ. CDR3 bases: TGCGCCAGCATGACGTCGCTAGGGCTAGAGACCCAGTACTTC. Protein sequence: CASMTSLGLETQYF.

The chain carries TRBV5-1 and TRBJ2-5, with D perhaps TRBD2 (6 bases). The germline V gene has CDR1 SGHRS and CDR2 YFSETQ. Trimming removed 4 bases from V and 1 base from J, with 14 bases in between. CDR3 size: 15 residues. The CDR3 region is CASSPRDFFQETQYF. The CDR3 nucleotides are TGCGCCAGCAGCCCCCGGGACTTTTTCCAAGAGACCCAGTACTTC. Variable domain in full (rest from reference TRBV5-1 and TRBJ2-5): KAGVTQTPRYLIKTRGQQVTLSCSPISGHRSVSWYQQTPGQGLQFLFEYFSETQRNKGNFPGRFSGRQFSNSRSEMNVSTLELGDSALYLCASSPRDFFQETQYFGPGTRLLVL.

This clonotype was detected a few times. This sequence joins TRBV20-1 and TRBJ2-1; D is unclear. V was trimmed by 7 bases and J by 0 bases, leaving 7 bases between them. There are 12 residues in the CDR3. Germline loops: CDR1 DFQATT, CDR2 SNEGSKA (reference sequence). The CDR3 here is CSEGSSYNEQFF. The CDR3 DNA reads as TGCAGTGAGGGATCCTCCTACAATGAGCAGTTCTTC.

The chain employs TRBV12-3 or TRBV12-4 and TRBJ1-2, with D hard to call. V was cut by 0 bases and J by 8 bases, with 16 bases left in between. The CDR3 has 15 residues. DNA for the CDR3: TGTGCCAGCAGTTTAGCGCGCGTTTCGATGGGGGGCTACACCTTC. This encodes CASSLARVSMGGYTF.

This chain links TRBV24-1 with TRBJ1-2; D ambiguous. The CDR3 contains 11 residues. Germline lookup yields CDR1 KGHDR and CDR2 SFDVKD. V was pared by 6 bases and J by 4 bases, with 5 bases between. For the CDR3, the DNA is TGTGCCACCAGTAACACCTATGGCTACACCTTC. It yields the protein CATSNTYGYTF.

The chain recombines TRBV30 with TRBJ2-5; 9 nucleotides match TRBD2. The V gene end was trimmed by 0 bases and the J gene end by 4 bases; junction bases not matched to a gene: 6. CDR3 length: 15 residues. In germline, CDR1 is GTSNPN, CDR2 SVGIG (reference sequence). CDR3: CAWSVMGRGGETQYF. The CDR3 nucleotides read TGTGCCTGGAGTGTCATGGGGCGGGGGGGAGAGACCCAGTACTTC.

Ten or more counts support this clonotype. CDR3 nucleotides: TGTGCCAGCAGCCCCAATCTCCAGGACTCCCAGCATTTT. This codes for CASSPNLQDSQHF. V gene TRBV11-2 combines with J gene TRBJ1-5; D remains unclear. Germline V gene lookup returns CDR1 SGHAT and CDR2 FQNNGV. Trimming cost V 5 bases and J 11 bases, with 16 bases left between them. This CDR3 comprises 13 residues.

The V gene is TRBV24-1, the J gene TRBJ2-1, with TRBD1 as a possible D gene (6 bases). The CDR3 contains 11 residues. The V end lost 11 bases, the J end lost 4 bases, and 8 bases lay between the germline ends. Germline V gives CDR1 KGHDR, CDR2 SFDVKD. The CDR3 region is CAIQGYNEQFF. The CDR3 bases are TGTGCCATCCAGGGGTACAATGAGCAGTTCTTC.